This passage covers 22 T cell receptor beta chains from one sample sequenced in a study of T cell changes during pregnancy in multiple sclerosis. Data came from immunoSEQ multiplex PCR; TCRdb stores just in-frame clones and leaves some out. The table shows over 25,000 clones, with less than 90% occurring only once. This specimen consisted of CD8+ T cells from peripheral blood mononuclear cells, obtained before pregnancy. The receptor set was obtained from a female donor with multiple sclerosis, enrolled in a pregnancy study.

V usage is TRBV18 and J usage is TRBJ1-1, with no clear D. From germline, CDR1 is KGHSH and CDR2 LQKENI. The CDR3 loop spans 17 amino acids. The V end was cut by 3 bases, the J end by 0 bases, with 17 bases between. Here the CDR3 DNA reads TGTGCCAGCTCACCGACTCGGAGGTCCCGCATGAACACTGAAGCTTTCTTT. Translated, it gives CASSPTRRSRMNTEAFF.

Here the CDR3 DNA reads TGTGCCAGCAGCTTAGGGGACTGGGTCTACAATGAGCAGTTCTTC. Translating it yields CASSLGDWVYNEQFF. V and J are TRBV7-8 and TRBJ2-1, with D possibly TRBD2 on 6 matching bases. Germline V gene sequence: CDR1 SGHVS, CDR2 FQNEAQ. V was cut by 1 base and J by 3 bases, with 10 bases left in between. This CDR3 spans 15 amino acids.

The rearrangement uses TRBV10-3 and TRBJ1-1; tentatively, D is TRBD1 (5 bases). This CDR3 is 14 amino acids long. Per the germline V gene, CDR1 is ENHRY and CDR2 is SYGVKD. The V and J ends lost 0 bases and 6 bases respectively, with 11 bases between them. In DNA, the CDR3 is TGTGCCATCAGTGAGTCAGGGGCGTTCGCTGAAGCTTTCTTT. It translates to CAISESGAFAEAFF.

J is TRBJ2-3 and V is TRBV15; 13 nucleotides align to TRBD2. V shed 4 bases and J 2 bases; nucleotides not matched to a gene: 18. Germline values: CDR1 LNHNV, CDR2 YYDKDF (reference sequence). This CDR3 has 21 amino acids. CDR3 amino acids: CATSIDLTSGGTVQTTDTQYF. The CDR3 bases are TGTGCCACCAGCATCGACCTGACTAGCGGGGGGACCGTTCAAACCACAGATACGCAGTATTTT. Using reference TRBV15 and TRBJ2-3 for the parts outside the CDR3, the full variable domain is DAMVIQNPRYQVTQFGKPVTLSCSQTLNHNVMYWYQQKSSQAPKLLFHYYDKDFNNEADTPDNFQSRRPNTSFCFLDIRSPGLGDTAMYLCATSIDLTSGGTVQTTDTQYFGPGTRLTVL.

J is TRBJ2-7 and V is TRBV2; the match to TRBD1 covers 7 bases. The CDR3 consists of 11 residues. Trimming at V came to 11 bases and at J to 5 bases, leaving 6 bases not matched to a gene. The V gene's germline CDR1 is SNHLY and CDR2 FYNNEI. The CDR3, as DNA: TGTGCCGTTAGGGGGCCCAACGAGCAGTACTTC. It encodes CAVRGPNEQYF.

The chain employs TRBV2 and TRBJ1-6, with TRBD1 matching over 8 bases. The CDR3 length is 15 residues. Per the germline V gene, CDR1 is SNHLY and CDR2 is FYNNEI. J was trimmed by 9 bases and V by 3 bases; bases with no gene match: 7. The CDR3 loop reads CASSDPDRVGSPLHF. CDR3 DNA sequence: TGTGCCAGCAGTGATCCGGACAGGGTGGGTTCACCCCTCCACTTT.

In DNA, the CDR3 is TGTGCCATCAGTGAGTCGACCCGACCACAGGGGGAACCGGGGGACTATGGCTACACCTTC. This translates into CAISESTRPQGEPGDYGYTF. This chain uses TRBV10-3 with TRBJ1-2, with TRBD1 matching 8 bases. The V and J ends lost 0 bases and 3 bases, in that order; junction bases with no gene match: 18. Germline lookup yields CDR1 ENHRY and CDR2 SYGVKD. The CDR3 has 20 amino acids.

The chain combines TRBV4-1 with TRBJ2-1; D is possibly TRBD2 (6 bases). Per the germline V gene, CDR1 is MGHRA and CDR2 is YSYEKL. The CDR3 length is 16 residues. V gave up 1 base and J gave up 2 bases, with 12 bases separating them. The CDR3 spells CASSQGAGSPYNEQFF. In DNA, the CDR3 is TGCGCCAGCAGCCAAGGGGCGGGGAGCCCCTACAATGAGCAGTTCTTC.

The chain is built from TRBV6-5 and TRBJ1-3; possible D gene TRBD1, 6 bases. Germline V lookup: CDR1 MNHEY, CDR2 SVGAGI. This CDR3 comprises 14 residues. Trimming stripped 6 bases from V and 8 bases from J, with 17 bases between. The CDR3 DNA is TGTGCCAGCAGCAGCGGGGGCCCTCTGGACACCATATATTTT. Amino acids: CASSSGGPLDTIYF.

This clone has just one count. The J gene is TRBJ1-2, the V gene TRBV19; D not certain. The germline CDR1 and CDR2 sequences are LNHDA and SQIVND (reference sequence). The length of the CDR3 is 14 residues. V lost 6 bases to trimming and J lost 8 bases, with 19 bases between them. CDR3 sequence (DNA): TGTGCCAGTAGGATTGTCAGTACGGGAGGGGGCTACACCTTC. It encodes CASRIVSTGGGYTF. The full variable domain, in which reference TRBV19 and TRBJ1-2 provide the parts outside the CDR3, is DGGITQSPKYLFRKEGQNVTLSCEQNLNHDAMYWYRQDPGQGLRLIYYSQIVNDFQKGDIAEGYSVSREKKESFPLTVTSAQKNPTAFYLCASRIVSTGGGYTFGSGTRLTVV.

V and J are TRBV11-2 and TRBJ2-7, with a possible D match to TRBD2 (6 bases). Germline lookup yields CDR1 SGHAT and CDR2 FQNNGV. CDR3 length: 13 residues. The ends were cut back, 5 bases at V and 9 bases at J, with 17 bases in the middle. The CDR3 region is CASSLPPGVGQYF. The CDR3 DNA follows: TGTGCCAGCAGCCTGCCCCCGGGGGTTGGGCAGTACTTC.

In this sample, this clone turned up once. The chain combines TRBV28 with TRBJ2-2, with TRBD2 as a possible D gene (5 bases). The CDR3 runs to 19 residues. The germline V gene encodes CDR1 MDHEN and CDR2 SYDVKM. The V end lost 3 bases, the J end lost 0 bases, and 20 bases lay between the germline ends. As DNA, the CDR3 is TGTGCCAGCAGTTTTCCCCCTAGCTTGGCGTACGCGAACACCGGGGAGCTGTTTTTT. Protein sequence: CASSFPPSLAYANTGELFF.

This clone was detected only once. The chain uses TRBV28 and TRBJ1-4, with D possibly being TRBD1 (5 bases). Trimming pared 3 bases from V and 7 bases from J, leaving 12 bases between. The CDR3 has 14 amino acids. Germline CDR1 is MDHEN and CDR2 is SYDVKM. The CDR3 nucleotides read TGTGCCAGCAGTTTCTCAGGGTTATCTGAAAAACTGTTTTTT. Translating gives CASSFSGLSEKLFF.

This clone turned up a few times. The chain has TRBV9 and TRBJ1-2, with D unclear. Germline values: CDR1 SGDLS, CDR2 YYNGEE. V was clipped by 0 bases and J by 4 bases, with 13 bases between them. This CDR3 has 15 amino acids. The CDR3 DNA reads TGTGCCAGCAGCGTAGCTTACGAACTCTTCTATGGCTACACCTTC. Translated, it gives CASSVAYELFYGYTF.

V usage is TRBV27 and J usage is TRBJ2-7, with 7 bases that match TRBD1. The CDR3 length is 16 residues. Trimming took 2 bases from V and 0 from J; bases not matched to a gene: 7. The germline V gene has CDR1 MNHEY and CDR2 SMNVEV (reference sequence). The CDR3 loop is CASSLGLTGSSYEQYF. DNA of the CDR3: TGTGCCAGCAGTTTAGGGTTGACAGGGAGCTCCTACGAGCAGTACTTC.

J is TRBJ1-2 and V is TRBV28; no firm D call. The germline CDR1 and CDR2 sequences are MDHEN and SYDVKM. V lost 5 bases, J lost 6 bases, and 13 bases lay in between. This CDR3 has 13 amino acids. CDR3 in DNA: TGTGCCAGCAGTCCACACCCCTTACATGGCTACACCTTC. It translates to CASSPHPLHGYTF.

The gene calls are TRBV6-4 and TRBJ2-1; 8 nucleotides agree with TRBD2. The germline gives CDR1 MRHNA, CDR2 SNTAGT. The CDR3 has 15 residues. The junction had 5 bases not matched to a gene; V was cut back by 6 bases and J by 1 base. The CDR3: CASSPGTSSYNEQFF. The CDR3, as DNA: TGTGCCAGCAGCCCCGGGACTAGTTCCTACAATGAGCAGTTCTTC.

This chain connects TRBV27 to TRBJ1-5, with TRBD1 matching over 7 bases. Trimming cost V 5 bases and J 3 bases; bases outside gene matches: 10. The CDR3 is 16 residues long. Looked up from germline, CDR1 is MNHEY and CDR2 is SMNVEV (reference sequence). Here the CDR3 reads CASSPREGQTNQPQHF. The DNA for the CDR3 is TGTGCCAGCAGTCCCCGGGAGGGACAGACCAATCAGCCCCAGCATTTT.

CDR3 sequence (DNA): TGTGCCTGTTATACCGGGACAGGGGGCAATGAGCAGTTCTTC. Translation: CACYTGTGGNEQFF. This chain links TRBV30 with TRBJ2-1; 11 bases map to TRBD1. The trim removed 6 bases at V and 6 bases at J, leaving 7 bases unmatched. Germline V gives CDR1 GTSNPN, CDR2 SVGIG (reference sequence). The CDR3 length is 14 residues.

This chain uses TRBV6-5 with TRBJ2-1; 9 bases are a match to TRBD2. The CDR3 is made up of 15 amino acids. CDR1 and CDR2 from the germline V gene are MNHEY and SVGAGI. J was trimmed by 3 bases and V by 5 bases; bases with no gene match: 5. CDR3 bases: TGTGCCAGCAGTCCAGCGGGGGGAGTCTACAATGAGCAGTTCTTC. The encoded protein is CASSPAGGVYNEQFF.

This clone was seen a single time. The gene calls are TRBV6-5 and TRBJ2-3; possible D gene TRBD1, 6 bases. The V end lost 0 bases, the J end lost 1 base, and 11 bases lay between the germline ends. The CDR3 runs to 16 residues. CDR1 is MNHEY, CDR2 SVGAGI, per germline. The CDR3 protein is CASSYSFEGGTDTQYF. The CDR3 DNA is TGTGCCAGCAGTTACTCGTTCGAGGGGGGCACAGATACGCAGTATTTT.

The chain links TRBV7-2 to TRBJ2-7; TRBD1 aligns across 8 bases. V dropped 3 bases and J dropped 4; count of bases not matched to a gene: 5. Germline V gives CDR1 SGHTA, CDR2 FQGNSA. The CDR3 loop spans 14 amino acids. CDR3 amino acids: CASSFQGAVYEQYF. CDR3 DNA: TGTGCCAGCAGCTTTCAGGGGGCGGTTTACGAGCAGTACTTC.